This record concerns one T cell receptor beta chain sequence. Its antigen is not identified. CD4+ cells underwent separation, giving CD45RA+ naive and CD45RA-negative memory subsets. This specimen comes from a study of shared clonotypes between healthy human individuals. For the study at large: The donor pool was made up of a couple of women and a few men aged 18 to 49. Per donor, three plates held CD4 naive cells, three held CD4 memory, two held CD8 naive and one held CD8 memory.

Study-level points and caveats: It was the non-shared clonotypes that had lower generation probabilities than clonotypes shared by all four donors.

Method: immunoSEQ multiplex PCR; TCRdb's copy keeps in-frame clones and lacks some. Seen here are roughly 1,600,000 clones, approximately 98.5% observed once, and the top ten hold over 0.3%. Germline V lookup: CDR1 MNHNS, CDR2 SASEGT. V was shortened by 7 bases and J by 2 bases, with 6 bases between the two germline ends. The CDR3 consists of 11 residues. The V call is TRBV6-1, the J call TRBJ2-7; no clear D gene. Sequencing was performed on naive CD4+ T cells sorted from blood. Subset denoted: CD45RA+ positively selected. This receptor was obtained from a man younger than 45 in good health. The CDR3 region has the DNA TGTGCCAGCACCGGTGCCTACGAGCAGTACTTC. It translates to CASTGAYEQYF.